The rows below give T cell receptor beta chains drawn from one sample of a study of OX40 agonist ivuxolimab in advanced cancers. Some clones are missing from TCRdb's copy, which holds only in-frame ones; the method was immunoSEQ multiplex PCR. In the table there are fewer than 60,000 clones, 82% of which are singletons. This specimen was CD4+ or CD8+ T cells sorted from blood, taken in a trial of the OX40 agonist ivuxolimab. These receptors were obtained from an adult with an advanced solid tumor such as melanoma, head and neck, liver or kidney cancer. Both conserved end residues are part of each CDR3. A D gene is named only where the DNA matches it firmly. Rows give clone size only sometimes, using once, few, many, or a class for an expanded clone.

clone size	J gene	D gene	V gene	CDR3 protein	CDR3 DNA
-	TRBJ1-5	TRBD1	TRBV29-1	CSVETGPNQPQHF	TGCAGCGTCGAGACAGGGCCCAATCAGCCCCAGCATTTT
-	TRBJ1-1	-	TRBV6-5	CASSATGLGTEAFF	TGTGCCAGCAGTGCAACAGGGTTGGGCACTGAAGCTTTCTTT
-	TRBJ2-7	-	TRBV11-3	CASSPGAAYEQYF	TGTGCCAGCAGCCCTGGCGCAGCCTACGAGCAGTACTTC
-	TRBJ2-5	-	TRBV5-1	CASSPDPQETQYF	TGCGCCAGCAGCCCCGACCCCCAAGAGACCCAGTACTTC
-	TRBJ1-2	-	TRBV6-6	CASRILRGAYYGYTF	TGTGCCAGCAGAATTCTAAGGGGCGCCTACTATGGCTACACCTTC
-	TRBJ2-5	-	TRBV18	CASSRTRETQYF	TGTGCCAGCTCACGGACACGAGAGACCCAGTACTTC
few	TRBJ2-7	-	TRBV5-4	CATHSATNSYEQYF	TGTGCCACTCATTCCGCGACGAATTCCTACGAGCAGTACTTC
-	TRBJ2-3	-	TRBV7-3	CASSLGTSTDTQYF	TGTGCCAGCAGCCTCGGGACTAGCACAGATACGCAGTATTTT
-	TRBJ1-6	TRBD1	TRBV9	CASSVGTGGKDSPLHF	TGTGCCAGCAGCGTTGGGACAGGGGGAAAGGATTCACCCCTCCACTTT
once	TRBJ1-2	-	TRBV7-2	CASSLASGSGYTF	TGTGCCAGCAGCTTAGCATCCGGGAGCGGCTACACCTTC
-	TRBJ1-6	-	TRBV30	CAWTDEAVSYNSPLHF	TGTGCCTGGACCGACGAGGCCGTCTCCTATAATTCACCCCTCCACTTT
-	TRBJ2-7	TRBD1	TRBV7-2	CASSLYGTVQTSYEQYF	TGTGCCAGCAGCTTATACGGGACAGTACAAACCTCCTACGAGCAGTACTTC
-	TRBJ1-2	TRBD1	TRBV19	CASSAPDRGEPHGYTF	TGTGCCAGTAGTGCCCCCGACAGGGGCGAACCCCATGGCTACACCTTC
-	TRBJ2-7	-	TRBV6-5	CASTNTGVPYEQYF	TGTGCCAGCACCAATACCGGGGTCCCCTACGAGCAGTACTTC
-	TRBJ2-1	TRBD1	TRBV4-1	CASSQLTGVGGSYNEQFF	TGCGCCAGCAGCCAATTGACAGGGGTCGGTGGCTCCTACAATGAGCAGTTCTTC
-	TRBJ1-1	TRBD1	TRBV19	CASIDRGTNTEAFF	TGTGCCAGTATAGACAGGGGCACGAACACTGAAGCTTTCTTT
few	TRBJ2-1	-	TRBV19	CASSMTGGAGNEQFF	TGTGCCAGTAGTATGACTGGGGGCGCGGGGAATGAGCAGTTCTTC
once	TRBJ2-6	TRBD1	TRBV7-3	CASSLTGGQLSGANVLTF	TGTGCCAGCAGCCTAACAGGGGGACAACTCTCTGGGGCCAACGTCCTGACTTTC
many	TRBJ2-7	TRBD2	TRBV2	CASSGSGWASYEQYF	TGTGCCAGCAGTGGTAGCGGGTGGGCCTCCTACGAGCAGTACTTC
-	TRBJ2-2	TRBD2	TRBV11-2	CASNNRTSGNTGELFF	TGTGCCAGCAACAATCGGACTAGCGGGAACACCGGGGAGCTGTTTTTT
once	TRBJ2-1	-	TRBV2	CASKPDRTYNEQFF	TGTGCCAGCAAACCGGACCGTACCTACAATGAGCAGTTCTTC
-	TRBJ1-1	TRBD1	TRBV7-2	CASSPRQGLNTEAFF	TGTGCCAGCAGCCCCCGACAGGGGTTGAACACTGAAGCTTTCTTT
-	TRBJ1-1	-	TRBV6-6	CASSPHPFRRDRHF	TGTGCCAGCAGTCCACACCCTTTTCGACGTGACCGACACTTT
-	TRBJ2-7	-	TRBV7-2	CASSPPGAFYEQYF	TGTGCCAGCAGCCCCCCGGGGGCTTTCTACGAGCAGTACTTC
-	TRBJ1-4	-	TRBV7-2	CASSFGITNEKLFF	TGTGCCAGCAGCTTCGGGATAACTAATGAAAAACTGTTTTTT
-	TRBJ1-6	TRBD1	TRBV2	CASSSTGGNSPLHF	TGTGCCAGCAGCTCCACAGGGGGTAATTCACCCCTCCACTTT
few	TRBJ1-5	-	TRBV6-6	CASSMRNQPQHF	TGTGCCAGCAGTATGCGCAATCAGCCCCAGCATTTT
-	TRBJ1-4	TRBD1	TRBV13	CASSSRDRGSTNEKLFF	TGTGCCAGCAGCTCCCGGGACAGGGGGTCAACTAATGAAAAACTGTTTTTT
-	TRBJ1-4	TRBD1	TRBV29-1	CSVTRTGKNEKLFF	TGCAGCGTGACTAGGACAGGGAAGAATGAAAAACTGTTTTTT
-	TRBJ1-5	-	TRBV5-4	CASSLMGGLNQPQHF	TGTGCCAGCAGCCTTATGGGGGGTTTAAATCAGCCCCAGCATTTT
-	TRBJ1-2	-	TRBV11-2	CASSPLTRDGHNGYTF	TGTGCCAGCAGCCCATTAACCCGGGACGGGCATAATGGCTACACCTTC
once	TRBJ1-1	TRBD1	TRBV7-8	CASSYAGRGRMNTEAFF	TGTGCCAGCAGCTATGCGGGCAGGGGGCGGATGAACACTGAAGCTTTCTTT
few	TRBJ2-5	TRBD2	TRBV18	CASSLSGGETQYF	TGTGCCAGCTCGCTTAGCGGGGGAGAGACCCAGTACTTC
-	TRBJ1-3	-	TRBV7-2	CASSLGGALSGNTIYF	TGTGCCAGCAGCTTAGGTGGGGCCCTCTCTGGAAACACCATATATTTT
-	TRBJ1-1	-	TRBV6-5	CASSLGRNTEAFF	TGTGCCAGCAGTTTAGGGAGGAACACTGAAGCTTTCTTT
-	TRBJ2-1	TRBD1	TRBV28	CASSVQGRSKGNEQFF	TGTGCCAGCAGTGTACAGGGGCGTAGCAAGGGCAATGAGCAGTTCTTC
-	TRBJ1-1	-	TRBV6-6	CASSSRRNTEAFF	TGTGCCAGCAGTAGCCGCAGGAACACTGAAGCTTTCTTT
-	TRBJ2-1	TRBD2	TRBV5-1	CASSLTSGSDEQFF	TGCGCCAGCAGCTTAACTAGCGGGAGTGATGAGCAGTTCTTC
-	TRBJ1-2	-	TRBV6-6	CASSYGGEGYTF	TGTGCCAGCAGTTACGGGGGGGAGGGCTACACCTTC
-	TRBJ1-1	TRBD1	TRBV29-1	CSVGDRGGTEAFF	TGCAGCGTTGGGGACAGGGGCGGTACTGAAGCTTTCTTT